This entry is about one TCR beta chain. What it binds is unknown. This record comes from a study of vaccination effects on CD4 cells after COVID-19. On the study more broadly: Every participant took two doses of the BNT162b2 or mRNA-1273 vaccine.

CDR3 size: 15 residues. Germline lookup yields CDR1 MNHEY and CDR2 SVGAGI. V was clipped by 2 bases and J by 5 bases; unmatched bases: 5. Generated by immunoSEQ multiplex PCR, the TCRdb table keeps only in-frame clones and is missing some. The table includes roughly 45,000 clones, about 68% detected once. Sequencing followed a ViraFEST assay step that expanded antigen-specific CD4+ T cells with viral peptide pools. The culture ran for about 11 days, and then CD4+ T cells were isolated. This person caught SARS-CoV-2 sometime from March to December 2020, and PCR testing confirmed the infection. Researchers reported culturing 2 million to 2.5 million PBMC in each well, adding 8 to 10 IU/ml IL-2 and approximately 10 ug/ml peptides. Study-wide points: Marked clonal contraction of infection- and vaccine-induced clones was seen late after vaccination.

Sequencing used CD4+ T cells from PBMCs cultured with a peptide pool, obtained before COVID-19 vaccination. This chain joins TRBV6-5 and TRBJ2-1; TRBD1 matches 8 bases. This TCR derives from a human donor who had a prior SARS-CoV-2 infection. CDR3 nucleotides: TGTGCCAGCAGTTACGGGGACAGGTCCCACAATGAGCAGTTCTTC. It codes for CASSYGDRSHNEQFF.